This T cell receptor (beta chain) was sequenced during a study of OX40 agonist ivuxolimab in advanced cancers. Germline V gene sequence: CDR1 SGHAT, CDR2 FQNNGV. V shed 11 bases and J shed 3 bases, with 16 bases lying between them. The CDR3 extends over 13 amino acids. Assay used: immunoSEQ multiplex PCR; TCRdb lists only in-frame clones, some missing. Of around 60,000 clones detected, 89% appear once; the ten largest clones hold more than 15%. Notes on the study in general: Some nonresponders also had low normalized T-cell clonal expansion. Patients who responded partially at 0.1-3.0 mg/kg showed clonal expansion ranking among the lowest.

With regard to this clone: The antigen remains undetermined.

Sequences were derived from CD4+ or CD8+ T cells sorted from blood, sampled in a trial of the OX40 agonist ivuxolimab. This TCR was recovered from an adult with an advanced solid tumor such as melanoma, head and neck, liver or kidney cancer. The chain uses TRBV11-2 and TRBJ1-2; no reliable D call. In nucleotides, the CDR3 is TGTGCCGCAATCGAGCTCAAGGACTATGGCTACACCTTC. This codes for CAAIELKDYGYTF.